The T cell receptor beta chain described here comes from a study of blood T cells in healthy people across ages (dated by TCRdb to 2014 to 2015). Background for the entire study: In model experiments, template switching captured roughly one uniquely barcoded TCR beta cDNA molecule for every two T cells. Two additional independent replicas of 1 million unique cDNA reads from the same blood draw were analyzed for two donors (one aged 18 to 30 and one aged 80 or older). Four age groups were formed from the donors: young (average approximately 15 years), middle-aged (more than 35), aged (around 62) and long-lived (82). Donors of different ages were randomly distributed across sequencing lanes to avoid experimental bias. To track age-related changes in TCR beta repertoire diversity, the study relied on deep sequencing normalized with unique cDNA molecular identifiers.

The library was generated by 5' RACE. The listed sequencing device is Illumina HiSeq 2500. A second roughly 7 to 11 cycle PCR used a sample-barcoded 5' primer and a J-beta primer mix. Each TCR beta cDNA molecule received a unique molecular identifier from a template-switch 5' adaptor carrying 12 random nucleotides. Each sample yielded at least 3 million CDR3-containing paired-end reads. First-strand cDNA synthesis was performed from all RNA using the Mint cDNA synthesis kit, with priming by a TRBC-specific oligonucleotide. Following uracil-DNA glycosylase treatment, all cDNA underwent a first 18-cycle PCR with the universal primers M1SS and BC2_uni_R. For the original study's pipeline: Each sample was normalized by randomly selecting 1 million high-quality reads, each carrying a distinct molecular identifier. Instead of being binned into consensus sequences, reads that shared molecular identifiers were thrown out. MiTCR, with a Q25 quality threshold and the strictest error-elimination algorithm, was used for CDR3 identification, clonotype clustering and error correction. A nonparametric unseen species model with Euler transformation was used to estimate lower-bound total TCR beta diversity. In-frame beta chains were kept once TCRdb had trimmed the public reads at Q25 with fastp and called clones with MiXCR. Here each entry gathers all rows of one CDR3 protein and keeps the most common genes and DNA. The V and J calls and clone size are TCRdb's, not the authors'. This sample lists roughly 800,000 distinct CDR3 sequences; 55% to 75% were detected once. The ten largest account for about 20% of the sample.

CDR1 LGHDT and CDR2 YNNKEL are derived from the germline V gene (reference sequence). V is cut by 3 bases and J by 5 bases, and the space between the germline ends is 7 bases. The CDR3 runs 12 residues from the cysteine to the phenylalanine. The DNA shown is the 36-base CDR3, in frame from base 1. Results the study describes overall, beyond this receptor: As age increased, observed TCR beta diversity per million T cells dropped in a roughly linear way, and a significant reduction was already evident by age roughly 40. Compared with the aged group, more naive CD4+ T cells, fewer expanded clones and increased TCR diversity were shown by the long-lived group, suggesting age selection. Conclusive comparison of naive and antigen-experienced compartments was prevented by the profiling of bulk unsorted PBMCs. There was a strong correlation between observed TCR beta diversity and the percentage of naive T cells measured by flow cytometry. Estimates of total diversity based on one million sequenced T cells were considered lower bounds and underestimates. Donor CMV infection status was unknown, potentially confounding age-related changes in expanded clonotypes.

The sample holds a few counts of this clonotype. There is no known antigen for this receptor. Base-call qualities are not available, and no considerably larger clone is one nucleotide away. Donors were a few dozen systemically healthy Caucasian individuals from Russia aged roughly 6 to 100 years. Approximately 9 milliliters of peripheral blood were collected from each donor into EDTA-treated Vacutainer tubes. Ficoll-Paque density-gradient centrifugation was used to isolate PBMCs, with at least 7 million obtained per sample. Trizol reagent was used to extract total RNA from the PBMCs, yielding at least 6 micrograms per sample. The percentages of naive CD45RAhigh/CD27high T cells were determined by flow cytometry on a PBMC aliquot from every donor.

The source of this sequence is a man aged 25-40 years in good health. In this chain, TRBV3-1 is recombined with TRBJ2-5; there is no confident call for the D gene. The specimen was blood. CDR3 region: CASSQNLETQYF. The nucleotide sequence reads TGTGCCAGCAGCCAGAATTTGGAGACCCAGTACTTC.